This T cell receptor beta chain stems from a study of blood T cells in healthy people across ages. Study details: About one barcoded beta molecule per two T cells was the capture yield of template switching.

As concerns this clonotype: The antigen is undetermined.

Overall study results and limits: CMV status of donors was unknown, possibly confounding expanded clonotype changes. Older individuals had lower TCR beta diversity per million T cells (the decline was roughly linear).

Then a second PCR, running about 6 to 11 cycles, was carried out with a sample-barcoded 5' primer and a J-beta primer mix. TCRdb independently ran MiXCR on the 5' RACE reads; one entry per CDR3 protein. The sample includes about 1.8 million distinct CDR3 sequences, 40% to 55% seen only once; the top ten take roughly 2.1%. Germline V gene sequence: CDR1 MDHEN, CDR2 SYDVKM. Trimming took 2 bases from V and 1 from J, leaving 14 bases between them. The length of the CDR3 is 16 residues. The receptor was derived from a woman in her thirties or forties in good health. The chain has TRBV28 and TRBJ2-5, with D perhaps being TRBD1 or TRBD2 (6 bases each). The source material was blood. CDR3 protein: CASSLPLGGLQETQYF. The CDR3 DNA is TGTGCCAGCAGTTTACCTCTAGGGGGACTCCAAGAGACCCAGTACTTC. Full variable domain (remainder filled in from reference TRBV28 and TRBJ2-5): DVKVTQSSRYLVKRTGEKVFLECVQDMDHENMFWYRQDPGLGLRLIYFSYDVKMKEKGDIPEGYSVSREKKERFSLILESASTNQTSMYLCASSLPLGGLQETQYFGPGTRLLVL.